The source of this TCR beta chain is a study of blood T cells in healthy people across ages. Whole-study results and caveats: Higher diversity and more naive CD4+ cells were features of long-lived donors, compared to aged donors. Naive T cell percentage and TCR beta diversity correlated strongly.

Per sample, no less than 5 micrograms of total RNA were extracted. PCR was performed a second time for about 7 to 12 cycles using a sample-barcoded 5' primer and a J-beta primer mix. TCRdb fed the 5' RACE reads into MiXCR, producing one record per CDR3 protein. The sample holds hundreds of thousands of distinct CDR3 sequences, approximately 30% seen once. For this clonotype: Its antigen remains unidentified. With a much larger clone just one base away, this may be a read error.

V trimming: 3 bases; J trimming: 9 bases; junction bases outside the gene matches: 9. The CDR3 is 15 residues long. CDR1 and CDR2 from the germline V gene are KGHDR and SFDVKD. Material for sequencing was blood. The receptor was isolated from a woman of 80 years or more in good health. The chain couples TRBV24-1 to TRBJ2-1; 8 bases are shared with TRBD2. CDR3 amino acids: CATSDPSGSRGEQFF. For the CDR3, the DNA is TGTGCCACCAGTGATCCTAGCGGGTCGAGGGGTGAGCAGTTCTTC.